The clone carrying this T cell receptor (beta chain) came up a few times. Antigen unknown. These data originate in a study of blood T cells in healthy people across ages. Points from the study as a whole: Lack of knowledge of donor CMV status possibly confounded expanded clonotype changes. TCR beta diversity, measured per million T cells, fell in a roughly linear way with age.

The use of a sample-barcoded 5' primer and a J-beta primer mix characterized a second PCR of roughly 6 to 11 cycles. TCRdb used MiXCR to reprocess the 5' RACE reads, holding one entry per CDR3 protein. This table has approximately 810,000 distinct CDR3 sequences, about 34% appearing once. The sequence derives from a man aged 18 to 30 in good health. Specimen: blood.

Here the CDR3 reads CASRRGGGDTQYF. The CDR3 DNA follows: TGTGCCAGCAGGAGGGGGGGGGGAGATACGCAGTATTTT. The chain recombines TRBV25-1 with TRBJ2-3; perhaps TRBD2 as D (7 bases). V was pared by 6 bases and J by 5 bases, with 12 bases between. CDR1 and CDR2 (germline): MGHDK, SYGVNS. The CDR3 runs 13 residues.